The sequence of this T cell receptor beta chain was determined in a study of shared clonotypes between healthy human individuals. The naive CD8 population came from CD45RO-negative cells selected for CCR7, without terminally differentiated effector memory CD45RA+ cells. This CDR3 is built from 14 residues. Clones were sequenced by immunoSEQ multiplex PCR, and TCRdb holds only the in-frame ones, with some missing. The sample contains approximately 600,000 clones, 95% of which appear only once. The chain has TRBV21-1 and TRBJ2-7; the D call TRBD2 from the table was never checked on the DNA. TRBV21-1 counts as a pseudogene. The sequencing sample was made of naive CD8+ T cells sorted from blood. The clonotype originates from a young woman in good health. CDR3 coding DNA: TGTGCCAGCATCAATACTAACACGGCCTACGAGCAGTACTTC. It specifies CASINTNTAYEQYF.